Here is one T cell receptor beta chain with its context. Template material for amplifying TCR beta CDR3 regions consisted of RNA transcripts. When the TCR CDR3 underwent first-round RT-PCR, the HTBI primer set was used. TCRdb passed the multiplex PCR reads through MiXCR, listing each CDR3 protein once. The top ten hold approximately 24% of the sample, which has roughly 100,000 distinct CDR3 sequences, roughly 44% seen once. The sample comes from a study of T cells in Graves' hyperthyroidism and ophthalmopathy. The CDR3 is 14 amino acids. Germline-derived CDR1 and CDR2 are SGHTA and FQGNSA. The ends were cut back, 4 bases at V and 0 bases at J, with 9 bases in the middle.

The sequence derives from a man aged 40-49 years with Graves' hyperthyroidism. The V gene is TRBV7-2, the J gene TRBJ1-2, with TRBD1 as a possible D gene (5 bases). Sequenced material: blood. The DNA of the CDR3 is TGTGCCAGCAGCTCCCCGACAGCTAACTATGGCTACACCTTC. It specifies CASSSPTANYGYTF.